This T cell receptor beta chain was sequenced for a study of T cell repertoires in cytomegalovirus infection. Study in general: HLA-B-restricted CMV epitopes that are well studied, plus recently identified HLA-C-restricted ones, were used by the study. An indication of both CMV infection and matching HLA type came from public TCR beta signatures. Overall study results and limits: Using cumulative public TCR beta family frequency, the authors identified those who carried CMV together with the relevant HLA. What dominated the ex vivo response were HLA-C-restricted CMV-specific TCR beta clonotypes.

About this clonotype itself: What it binds is not known.

TCRdb processed the reads anew with MiXCR; each CDR3 protein has one entry. The sample yields some 920,000 distinct CDR3 sequences, 30% to 40% seen once. The CDR3 runs 15 residues. Germline lookup yields CDR1 SQVTM and CDR2 ANQGSEA. The V gene lost 5 bases and the J gene lost 6 bases, with 20 bases spanning the gap. The receptor was derived from a human donor in good health (CMV status not recorded). Some clones in this sample may be carry-over from other donors' samples. Sequenced here: cultured CD8+ T cells from PBMCs, sampled from culture after CMV antigen stimulation. The chain combines TRBV29-1 with TRBJ2-1; a weak D match, TRBD1 (5 bases). The CDR3 bases are TGCAGCGTTACGAAGAGAGACAGTCTGGGCAATGAGCAGTTCTTC. As protein: CSVTKRDSLGNEQFF.